These 7 T cell receptor beta chains were sequenced from one sample in a study of blood T cell repertoires in COVID-19. Profiled with immunoSEQ multiplex PCR; TCRdb holds only in-frame clones, not every one. Of roughly 250,000 clones in the sample, around 82% were seen once. Sequenced: PBMCs or T cells enriched from blood (not recorded which). The receptors here all came from a woman aged 40 to 50 who had been exposed to COVID-19.

The CDR3 bases are TGTGCCAGAAGCCCGGGACAGGGTTGCAATCAGCCCCAGCATTTT. Translating gives CARSPGQGCNQPQHF. The gene calls are TRBV7-5 and TRBJ1-5; the DNA was not used to check the table's D call, TRBD1. TRBV7-5 is a pseudogene. The CDR3 sequence is 15 residues long.

V gene TRBV7-9 combines with J gene TRBJ2-1; TRBD2 agrees at 16 bases. Germline lookup yields CDR1 SEHNR and CDR2 FQNEAQ (reference sequence). CDR3 length equals 19 residues. Trimming took 3 bases from V and 3 from J; bases not matched to a gene: 8. DNA of the CDR3: TGTGCCAGCAGCTTGGAAGGGACTAGCGGGGGGGCCCGCTACAATGAGCAGTTCTTC. The encoded protein is CASSLEGTSGGARYNEQFF.

This clone has more than one count but fewer than ten. The chain uses TRBV11-3 and TRBJ1-1; TRBD1 might be the D (6 bases). This CDR3 is 15 amino acids long. The V gene's germline CDR1 is SGHNT and CDR2 YENEEA. The V gene lost 4 bases and the J gene lost 4 bases, with 16 bases spanning the gap. The CDR3 bases are TGTGCCAGCAGCTCGGAACAGGGTAGTCGCACTGAAGCTTTCTTT. Its protein is CASSSEQGSRTEAFF.

The V gene is TRBV28, the J gene TRBJ2-5, with 7 positions matching TRBD1. Germline V CDR1 and CDR2: MDHEN, SYDVKM. With V trimmed by 7 bases and J by 1 base, 6 bases remained unmatched. The CDR3 is made up of 14 amino acids. CDR3 region: CASIGQEFQETQYF. The CDR3 DNA is TGTGCCAGCATCGGACAGGAATTCCAAGAGACCCAGTACTTC.

V and J are TRBV3-1 (or the pseudogene TRBV3-2) and TRBJ1-2, with 8 positions matching TRBD1. In germline, CDR1 is LGHDT, CDR2 YNNKEL (reference sequence). CDR3 length equals 14 residues. Germline trimming cut 3 bases from V and 7 bases from J; bases unmatched to any gene: 7. In DNA, the CDR3 is TGTGCCAGCAGCCATGACGGGACAGGCAGTGGCTACACCTTC. This gives the protein CASSHDGTGSGYTF.

This chain links TRBV7-2 with TRBJ2-1; 10 bases fit TRBD1. From germline, CDR1 is SGHTA and CDR2 FQGNSA. The CDR3 has 15 residues. Trimming removed 3 bases from V and 3 bases from J; junction bases left unmatched: 2. Written as DNA, the CDR3 is TGTGCCAGCAGCTTCGGGACAGGGGTCTACAATGAGCAGTTCTTC. Translation: CASSFGTGVYNEQFF.

This chain uses TRBV15 with TRBJ1-1, with D tentatively TRBD1 (6 bases). Trimming pared 0 bases from V and 7 bases from J, leaving 15 bases between. This CDR3 spans 15 amino acids. Germline V gene data show CDR1 as LNHNV and CDR2 as YYDKDF (reference sequence). The CDR3 reads CATSRDRARTVEAFF. The CDR3 DNA is TGTGCCACCAGCAGAGATCGGGCCAGGACAGTTGAAGCTTTCTTT.